The text below deals with one T cell receptor beta chain. Authors' processing steps: Using reference gene primer amplification, nucleated cell counts were estimated. Sequencing used immunoSEQ multiplex PCR; TCRdb keeps in-frame clones, though not all of them. The DNA gave D and trimming, while V, J and clone size come from that table. The sample carries 300,000 to 400,000 clones, more than 75% recorded once. These data come from a study of blood T cell repertoires in COVID-19. Looking at the study overall: Material from acute and convalescent COVID-19 was sourced from the United States, Italy and Spain. T cells, B-cell-depleted T cells, or PBMCs provided the cDNA or gDNA that served as material.

J gave up 4 bases and V 5 bases, and 7 bases lay outside the gene matches. This CDR3 has 14 residues. CDR1 is SGHTA and CDR2 is FQGNSA in the germline V gene. This receptor was obtained from a man in his forties or fifties with active or convalescent COVID-19. The sequenced sample consisted of peripheral blood. V gene TRBV7-2 combines with J gene TRBJ2-7, with TRBD1 identical over 8 bases. In DNA, the CDR3 is TGTGCCAGCAGCCCCAGGACAGGGTATTACGAGCAGTACTTC. Its translation is CASSPRTGYYEQYF.